This is a list of T cell receptor beta chains from one sample in a study of cytomegalovirus exposure and HLA in healthy donors. Here immunoSEQ multiplex PCR was the method, and the copy in TCRdb shows in-frame clones only, minus some. The data hold over 150,000 clones, with 80% observed a single time. The material sequenced was PBMCs. The receptors were gathered from a man aged 25-40 years in good health and CMV-seropositive. Both conserved end residues are part of each CDR3. A D gene is named only where the DNA matches it firmly. Only some rows state a clone size, as once, few, many or a class for expanded clones.

size	V	length	J	D	DNA	CDR3
NA	TRBV19	15	TRBJ2-7	NA	TGTGCCAGTAGTAACGGACAGCTGCCCGGCTACGAGCAGTACTTC	CASSNGQLPGYEQYF
NA	TRBV29-1	13	TRBJ2-7	TRBD1	TGCAGCGTCGGAAGGACAGGGACCTACGAGCAGTACTTC	CSVGRTGTYEQYF
NA	TRBV6-5	15	TRBJ2-3	TRBD1	TGTGCCAGCAGTTCCCCCAGGGGGTTCACAGATACGCAGTATTTT	CASSSPRGFTDTQYF
NA	TRBV23-1	16	TRBJ2-7	TRBD2	TGCGCCAGCAGTCAATCTTACGGGAGGGCCCAGCGGGAGCAGTACTTC	CASSQSYGRAQREQYF
NA	TRBV28	19	TRBJ2-7	TRBD2	TGTGCCAGCAGCCCCACCCCCTACTTACTAGCGGGAGGGTCCTACGAGCAGTACTTC	CASSPTPYLLAGGSYEQYF
few	TRBV29-1	13	TRBJ1-1	TRBD1	TGCAGCGTCTACTTCCGGGACAGGGTGTTGGCTTTCTTT	CSVYFRDRVLAFF
NA	TRBV20-1	10	TRBJ2-7	NA	TGCAGTGCTAGTTTCGGCGAGCAGTACTTC	CSASFGEQYF
NA	TRBV27	15	TRBJ2-7	NA	TGTGCCAGCAGTCTATCCGGGACACCCACCTACGAGCAGTACTTC	CASSLSGTPTYEQYF
NA	TRBV28	14	TRBJ1-2	NA	TGTGCCAGCAGTCAAGAGGGGGCTAACTATGGCTACACCTTC	CASSQEGANYGYTF
NA	TRBV28	15	TRBJ1-3	NA	TGTGCCAGCAGCTTCGACAAGAGCTCTGGAAACACCATATATTTT	CASSFDKSSGNTIYF
NA	TRBV28	15	TRBJ2-1	NA	TGTGCCAGCAGTTTCGTACTAGCCTCCTACAATGAGCAGTTCTTC	CASSFVLASYNEQFF
NA	TRBV5-1	16	TRBJ2-5	TRBD2	TGCGCCAGCAGCGGAACGGAGCGGGGGGAAGGAGAGACCCAGTACTTC	CASSGTERGEGETQYF
NA	TRBV6-6	16	TRBJ1-2	NA	TGTGCCAGCAGTTCCACCGTTGGCACGACTAACTATGGCTACACCTTC	CASSSTVGTTNYGYTF
NA	TRBV4-3	13	TRBJ2-3	NA	TGCGCCAGCAGCCCGGCGGGGACAGATACGCAGTATTTT	CASSPAGTDTQYF
NA	TRBV11-2	16	TRBJ2-1	TRBD1	TGTGCCAGCAGCACATACAGGGGGCCGGGCTACAATGAGCAGTTCTTC	CASSTYRGPGYNEQFF
NA	TRBV6-1	15	TRBJ2-1	NA	TGTGCCAGCAGTGAAACGGGGGATCGGCGCAATGAGCAGTTCTTC	CASSETGDRRNEQFF
NA	TRBV5-1	13	TRBJ2-5	NA	TGCACCAGCAGCTTGGCAGGGGAAGAGACCCAGTACTTC	CTSSLAGEETQYF
few	TRBV19	13	TRBJ1-1	TRBD1	TGTGCCAGTAGCATGACAGGGTACACTGAAGCTTTCTTT	CASSMTGYTEAFF
once	TRBV2	15	TRBJ1-5	NA	TGTGCCAGCAGTGAACTGGCAGGAAATTTCCAGCCCCAGCATTTT	CASSELAGNFQPQHF
NA	TRBV19	12	TRBJ1-2	NA	TGTGCCAGTAGTTCAGCCGGGATCGGCTACACCTTC	CASSSAGIGYTF
NA	TRBV7-9	17	TRBJ2-2	TRBD1	TGTGCCAGCAACAATTACCGGCAGGGGGCTGGGACCGGGGAGCTGTTTTTT	CASNNYRQGAGTGELFF
NA	TRBV5-6	15	TRBJ2-7	NA	TGTGCCAGCAGCTTGGTGGGTCAGGGCTCCTACGAGCAGTACTTC	CASSLVGQGSYEQYF
NA	TRBV19	14	TRBJ1-1	TRBD1	TGTGCCATCAGGGGGGCAGGGTTGAACACTGAAGCTTTCTTT	CAIRGAGLNTEAFF
NA	TRBV9	16	TRBJ1-2	NA	TGTGCCAGCAGCGCCCGAGACAGGTCCCCCAACTATGGCTACACCTTC	CASSARDRSPNYGYTF